The 21 T cell receptor beta chains reported below all come from one sample, sequenced in a study of molecular identifiers for immune sequencing clone quantification. One entry per CDR3 protein, called by TCRdb with MiXCR from the PCR reads. The data contain more than 50,000 distinct CDR3 sequences, roughly a fifth of them singletons. Sample: naive CD8+ T cells from blood, with Jurkat cell RNA spiked in. Subset reported: FACS-sorted CD8+CD4-CCR7+CD45RA+ naive T cells. These receptors were obtained from a human donor in good health. Some libraries in this study had Jurkat cell RNA spiked in.

The chain has TRBV5-1 and TRBJ2-7; D is possibly TRBD2 (6 bases). Trimming shortened V by 3 bases and J by 0 bases, and 10 bases separated the two germline ends. Looked up from germline, CDR1 is SGHRS and CDR2 is YFSETQ. The CDR3 is made up of 14 amino acids. CDR3 nucleotides: TGCGCCAGCAGCTCGGGACTGTCCTCCTACGAGCAGTACTTC. This gives the protein CASSSGLSSYEQYF.

This clonotype was recorded many times. V and J are TRBV5-5 and TRBJ2-4; no reliable D call. Germline assignment: CDR1 SGHKS and CDR2 YYEKEE (reference sequence). The ends were cut back, 0 bases at V and 11 bases at J, with 12 bases in the middle. The CDR3 sequence is 13 residues long. As DNA, the CDR3 is TGTGCCAGCAGCTTGGATTTATCCTCCCTTCAGTACTTC. Translation: CASSLDLSSLQYF.

This chain links TRBV5-6 with TRBJ2-3, with a possible D match to TRBD1 (6 bases). Germline V CDR1 and CDR2: SGHDT, YYEEEE. V shed 4 bases and J shed 4 bases, with 13 bases lying between them. The CDR3 runs to 14 residues. In DNA, the CDR3 is TGTGCCAGCAGCGACAGGTTTTTCGCAGATACGCAGTATTTT. Translating gives CASSDRFFADTQYF.

This clonotype was observed at least ten times. The gene calls are TRBV11-2 and TRBJ2-7; 10 positions match TRBD2. This CDR3 region has 14 residues. V trimming: 5 bases; J trimming: 4 bases; junction bases outside the gene matches: 5. In germline, CDR1 is SGHAT, CDR2 FQNNGV. In DNA, the CDR3 is TGTGCCAGCAGCCTAGTGGGACTAGCGTACGAGCAGTACTTC. Residues: CASSLVGLAYEQYF.

This clonotype was counted ten times or more. The gene calls are TRBV29-1 and TRBJ2-1, with 8 bases lining up with TRBD1. Looked up from germline, CDR1 is SQVTM and CDR2 is ANQGSEA. The CDR3 covers 15 residues. V lost 6 bases, J lost 5 bases, and 12 bases stayed unmatched. CDR3 protein: CSVHWWDRRNNEQFF. The CDR3 region has the DNA TGCAGCGTGCATTGGTGGGACAGGCGAAACAATGAGCAGTTCTTC.

Ten or more counts support this clonotype. This sequence joins TRBV20-1 and TRBJ1-1; D ambiguous. With 0 bases removed from V and 4 bases from J, the gap between germline ends came to 12 bases. CDR1 and CDR2 (germline): DFQATT, SNEGSKA (reference sequence). The CDR3 runs to 14 residues. The CDR3 DNA follows: TGCAGTGCTAGAGATTTGGCGGGTAGCACTGAAGCTTTCTTT. Translated, it gives CSARDLAGSTEAFF.

The sample holds many counts of this clonotype. J is TRBJ1-2 and V is TRBV6-2 or TRBV6-3; a possible D gene is TRBD1 (5 bases). The CDR3 sequence is 12 residues long. Germline CDR1 is MNHEY and CDR2 is SVGEGT. Trimming shortened V by 5 bases and J by 13 bases, and 17 bases separated the two germline ends. This chain's CDR3 is CASSAWGTACTF. CDR3 coding DNA: TGTGCCAGCAGTGCGTGGGGGACCGCCTGCACCTTC.

Ten or more counts support this clonotype. The chain carries TRBV27 and TRBJ2-1, with 7 bases that match TRBD1. This CDR3 is built from 13 residues. Germline-derived CDR1 and CDR2 are MNHEY and SMNVEV (reference sequence). Trimming removed 5 bases from V and 6 bases from J; junction bases left unmatched: 4. The CDR3 loop is CASSTTGVNEQFF. The DNA of the CDR3 is TGTGCCAGCAGTACTACAGGGGTCAATGAGCAGTTCTTC.

This chain uses TRBV29-1 with TRBJ2-1; D is unresolved. The V gene's germline CDR1 is SQVTM and CDR2 ANQGSEA. The CDR3 has 10 amino acids. V was shortened by 5 bases and J by 8 bases, with 7 bases between the two germline ends. CDR3: CSVWWHEQFF. CDR3 coding DNA: TGCAGCGTTTGGTGGCATGAGCAGTTCTTC.

This clonotype was counted at least ten times. The DNA for the CDR3 is TGCAGCGTTAATCGGGACAACACCTACGAGCAGTACTTC. It translates to CSVNRDNTYEQYF. The rearrangement uses TRBV29-1 and TRBJ2-7; tentative D call: TRBD1 (6 bases). The V end was cut by 5 bases, the J end by 2 bases, with 13 bases between. The CDR3 is 13 amino acids. Germline CDR1 SQVTM, CDR2 ANQGSEA.

This clonotype was found a few times. The rearrangement links TRBV13 to TRBJ2-1, with D perhaps matching TRBD1 or TRBD2 (6 bases each). The V end lost 3 bases, the J end lost 3 bases, and 9 bases lay between the germline ends. Germline V gives CDR1 PRHDT, CDR2 FYEKMQ (reference sequence). The CDR3 loop spans 14 amino acids. The CDR3 region is CASSFRGLYNEQFF. CDR3 in DNA: TGTGCCAGCAGCTTCAGGGGACTCTACAATGAGCAGTTCTTC.

In this sample, this clonotype turned up many times. V is TRBV20-1 and J is TRBJ2-2; 11 nucleotides agree with TRBD2. This CDR3 is 17 amino acids long. The V gene's germline CDR1 is DFQATT and CDR2 SNEGSKA (reference sequence). With V trimmed by 2 bases and J by 7 bases, 12 bases remained unmatched. CDR3 in DNA: TGCAGTGCTAGACCTCAGACTAGCGGGGCTCTCAGCGGGGAGCTGTTTTTT. Amino acid sequence: CSARPQTSGALSGELFF.

Remarks on this clonotype: Possible read error: a much larger clone is one base away. J is TRBJ1-1 and V is TRBV6-2 or TRBV6-3; D is unresolved. V lost 8 bases and J lost 6, with 13 bases in between. Germline V gene data show CDR1 as MNHEY and CDR2 as SVGEGT. The CDR3 spans 12 residues. The CDR3 sequence is CASGPGWAEAFF. The CDR3, as DNA: TGTGCCAGCGGCCCCGGGTGGGCTGAAGCTTTCTTT.

In the case of this clonotype: One junction end disagrees with the germline gene, perhaps due to a read error. J is TRBJ2-4 and V is TRBV25-1, with 9 bases that match TRBD1. The CDR3 runs to 17 residues. Per the germline V gene, CDR1 is MGHDK and CDR2 is SYGVNS. The CDR3 DNA sequence: TGTGCCGGCAGGGAACAGGGGGCGGTTCTAGCCAAAAACATTCAGTACTTC. Translation gives CAGREQGAVLAKNIQYF. The variable domain in full, completed from reference TRBV25-1 and TRBJ2-4, reads EADIYQTPRYLVIGTGKKITLECSQTMGHDKMYWYQQDPGMELHLIHYSYGVNSTEKGDLSSESTVSRIRTEHFPLTLESARPSHTSQYLCAGREQGAVLAKNIQYFGAGTRLSVL.

This clonotype occurred many times. V usage is TRBV11-3 and J usage is TRBJ2-1, with TRBD1 matching 10 bases. Germline lookup yields CDR1 SGHNT and CDR2 YENEEA. With V trimmed by 7 bases and J by 8 bases, 14 bases remained unmatched. The CDR3 runs 16 residues. The CDR3 coding sequence is TGTGCCAGCACGCAGCCGGGACAGGGGCTTTTCGATGAGCAGTTCTTC. Its translation: CASTQPGQGLFDEQFF.

Notes on this clonotype: Just one base apart from a much larger clone, this may be a read error. This sequence joins TRBV29-1 and TRBJ2-7, with 7 bases aligning to TRBD2. This CDR3 region has 15 residues. Germline V gives CDR1 SQVTM, CDR2 ANQGSEA. With V trimmed by 3 bases and J by 2 bases, 10 bases remained unmatched. The CDR3 nucleotides read TGCAGCGTTGAGGCTGTTGGGACTACCCCCTACGAGCAGTACTTC. Its translation is CSVEAVGTTPYEQYF.

There are many counts of this clonotype. The chain employs TRBV12-5 and TRBJ1-4; D remains ambiguous. V lost 2 bases and J 4 bases, leaving 11 bases between the germline ends. Germline V gives CDR1 LGHNT, CDR2 FRNRAP. CDR3 length: 15 residues. The CDR3 loop reads CASGLRPEDNEKLFF. The CDR3, as DNA: TGTGCTAGTGGTTTGAGGCCAGAAGATAATGAAAAACTGTTTTTT.

This clonotype was observed once. Possible read error: a much larger clone is one base away. The V call is TRBV7-9, the J call TRBJ1-4; 7 bases agree with TRBD1. CDR3 length: 14 amino acids. Germline V gives CDR1 SEHNR, CDR2 FQNEAQ (reference sequence). The CDR3 loop reads CASSPFQGGENLFF. The CDR3 nucleotides are TGTGCCAGCAGCCCCTTTCAGGGGGGTGAAAACCTGTTTTTT.

This clonotype was observed a few times. This sequence joins TRBV13 and TRBJ2-1; D is unclear. Trimming left V 1 base short and J 12 bases short, with 10 bases between. Germline V gives CDR1 PRHDT, CDR2 FYEKMQ (reference sequence). CDR3 length: 12 residues. The CDR3 protein is CASSLESSGQFF. CDR3 nucleotide sequence: TGTGCCAGCAGCTTAGAATCGTCCGGGCAGTTCTTC.

This clonotype has more than one count but fewer than ten. V and J are TRBV6-5 and TRBJ1-2, with D perhaps TRBD1 (5 bases). From germline, CDR1 is MNHEY and CDR2 SVGAGI. This CDR3 spans 17 amino acids. Trimming removed 5 bases at V and 4 bases at J, with 23 bases between. The CDR3 sequence is CASSRQRGEVSVYGYTF. The CDR3 DNA sequence: TGTGCCAGCAGTCGACAGCGGGGAGAGGTATCAGTCTATGGCTACACCTTC.

This clonotype was seen many times. The chain has TRBV18 and TRBJ2-1; TRBD2 matches 9 bases. This CDR3 has 18 residues. V lost 6 bases, J lost 6 bases, and 18 bases stayed unmatched. Germline values: CDR1 KGHSH, CDR2 LQKENI. The CDR3 DNA reads TGTGCCAGCTCGGGGGCCTCTACCGTAGCGGGAGTGGGCAATGAGCAGTTCTTC. Encoded protein: CASSGASTVAGVGNEQFF. Full variable domain (rest looked up from reference TRBV18 and TRBJ2-1): NAGVMQNPRHLVRRRGQEARLRCSPMKGHSHVYWYRQLPEEGLKFMVYLQKENIIDESGMPKERFSAEFPKEGPSILRIQQVVRGDSAAYFCASSGASTVAGVGNEQFFGPGTRLTVL.